Below are 20 T cell receptor beta chains sequenced from a single sample in a study of blood T cell repertoires in COVID-19. Libraries were prepared by immunoSEQ multiplex PCR; TCRdb keeps only in-frame clonotypes and omits some of them. Found here are 300,000 to 500,000 clones, nearly 90% of them singletons; the top ten hold roughly 1.9%. The sequenced sample consisted of PBMCs or T cells enriched from blood (not recorded which). The receptors derive from a woman between 40 and 55 years old with acute COVID-19.

The chain couples TRBV6-5 to TRBJ1-1; 7 bases align to TRBD1. The J segment lost 5 bases and the V segment lost 2 bases, leaving 5 bases of the junction unmatched. This CDR3 is built from 14 residues. The germline gives CDR1 MNHEY, CDR2 SVGAGI. The CDR3 reads CASSYKQGVTEAFF. DNA for the CDR3: TGTGCCAGCAGTTACAAGCAGGGGGTTACTGAAGCTTTCTTT.

The V and J genes are TRBV11-2 and TRBJ1-4; TRBD1 agrees at 7 bases. Unmatched junction bases numbered 12, after V lost 4 bases and J lost 10 bases. CDR1 is SGHAT, CDR2 FQNNGV, per germline. This CDR3 is 15 amino acids long. The CDR3 region is CASSSTQGRRGKLFF. CDR3 in DNA: TGTGCCAGCAGCTCTACACAGGGGCGAAGGGGAAAACTGTTTTTT.

The chain carries TRBV4-1 and TRBJ2-1; 8 bases map to TRBD2. Germline values: CDR1 MGHRA, CDR2 YSYEKL. This CDR3 region has 15 residues. With 4 bases clipped from V and 10 bases from J, the junction kept 12 bases outside the gene matches. CDR3 region: CASSPPKTLAGEQFF. The CDR3 DNA reads as TGCGCCAGCAGCCCCCCAAAGACCTTAGCGGGGGAGCAGTTCTTC.

The V call is TRBV3-1 (or the pseudogene TRBV3-2), the J call TRBJ2-7, with TRBD2 as a possible D gene (5 bases). CDR1 LGHDT and CDR2 YNNKEL come from the germline V gene (reference sequence). V lost 4 bases to trimming and J lost 4 bases, with 14 bases between them. The CDR3 consists of 14 residues. The CDR3 here is CASSLTRESYEQYF. CDR3 DNA: TGTGCCAGCAGCCTGACGAGGGAGAGTTACGAGCAGTACTTC.

This rearrangement joins TRBV29-1 to TRBJ2-3, with 13 bases identical to TRBD2. The CDR3 is 15 residues long. Germline loops: CDR1 SQVTM, CDR2 ANQGSEA. Losses at the gene ends were 3 bases for V and 2 bases for J; bases not matched to a gene: 2. DNA of the CDR3: TGCAGCGTTGATGGACTAGCGGGGGACACAGATACGCAGTATTTT. Translating gives CSVDGLAGDTDTQYF.

This clone occurred once. The chain is built from TRBV5-4 and TRBJ2-2, with 9 bases fitting TRBD1. The CDR3 contains 19 residues. The germline CDR1 and CDR2 sequences are SGHNT and YYREEE (reference sequence). V was pared by 0 bases and J by 5 bases, with 14 bases of the junction left unmatched. CDR3 coding DNA: TGTGCCAGCAGCTTGGCCCTCGGGAGAACAGGGGGCTCGACCGGGGAGCTGTTTTTT. It yields the protein CASSLALGRTGGSTGELFF.

V and J are TRBV30 and TRBJ2-7, with D possibly TRBD1 on 6 matching bases. V lost 1 base, J lost 3 bases, and 7 bases lay in between. The germline CDR1 and CDR2 sequences are GTSNPN and SVGIG (reference sequence). This CDR3 is built from 12 residues. The CDR3: CAWSADSYEQYF. The CDR3, as DNA: TGTGCCTGGAGTGCGGACAGCTACGAGCAGTACTTC.

In DNA form, the CDR3 reads TGTGCCAGCAGTAGGACAGGTCTTAGAGCTTTCTTT. Protein product: CASSRTGLRAFF. V is TRBV2 and J is TRBJ1-1, with 7 nucleotides matching TRBD1. With V trimmed by 5 bases and J by 10 bases, 7 bases remained unmatched. Germline assignment: CDR1 SNHLY and CDR2 FYNNEI. The CDR3 runs 12 residues. The variable domain in full, with the rest retrieved from reference TRBV2 and TRBJ1-1, is EPEVTQTPSHQVTQMGQEVILRCVPISNHLYFYWYRQILGQKVEFLVSFYNNEISEKSEIFDDQFSVERPDGSNFTLKIRSTKLEDSAMYFCASSRTGLRAFFGQGTRLTVV.

The chain has TRBV30 and TRBJ1-2; D is possibly TRBD1 (5 bases). The ends were cut back, 0 bases at V and 7 bases at J, with 9 bases in the middle. This CDR3 comprises 12 residues. Looked up from germline, CDR1 is GTSNPN and CDR2 is SVGIG (reference sequence). The CDR3 here is CAWSVLRGGYTF. For the CDR3, the DNA is TGTGCCTGGAGTGTACTAAGGGGTGGCTACACCTTC.

The genes are TRBV19 and TRBJ1-5; D unclear. Trimming removed 8 bases at V and 1 base at J, with 9 bases between. This CDR3 region has 13 residues. CDR1 is LNHDA and CDR2 is SQIVND in the germline V gene (reference sequence). Written as DNA, the CDR3 is TGTGCCAGTGGCCCAGTAAGCAATCAGCCCCAGCATTTT. Protein sequence: CASGPVSNQPQHF.

The chain combines TRBV7-9 with TRBJ1-1; 7 bases line up with TRBD1. There are 15 residues in the CDR3. CDR1 is SEHNR, CDR2 FQNEAQ, per germline (reference sequence). V was pared by 5 bases and J by 1 base, with 7 bases of the junction left unmatched. CDR3 bases: TGTGCCAGCAGCCCCCACAGGGGCAAGAACACTGAAGCTTTCTTT. Its translation: CASSPHRGKNTEAFF.

The rearrangement joins TRBV5-1 to TRBJ2-1; TRBD2 agrees at 10 bases. Losses at the gene ends were 0 bases for V and 7 bases for J; bases not matched to a gene: 16. The CDR3 totals 19 residues. Germline CDR1 SGHRS, CDR2 YFSETQ. CDR3 nucleotides: TGCGCCAGCAGCTTGGGGACATCTAGCGGGGGCGTACAGGGAAATGAGCAGTTCTTC. It specifies CASSLGTSSGGVQGNEQFF.

The gene calls are TRBV29-1 and TRBJ1-1; 7 nucleotides align to TRBD1. The CDR3 loop spans 14 amino acids. Germline CDR1 and CDR2: SQVTM and ANQGSEA. V trimming: 1 base; J trimming: 3 bases; junction bases outside the gene matches: 5. CDR3 nucleotides: TGCAGCGTTGAAGTTACAGGGGTGGACACTGAAGCTTTCTTT. Translation gives CSVEVTGVDTEAFF.

The chain employs TRBV30 and TRBJ1-1; D possibly corresponds to TRBD1 (5 bases). Germline V gene data show CDR1 as GTSNPN and CDR2 as SVGIG (reference sequence). Trimming pared 1 base from V and 1 base from J, leaving 16 bases between. The CDR3 is made up of 16 amino acids. CDR3 DNA sequence: TGTGCCTGGAGTGCACCGCGGGGACTCCAGAACACTGAAGCTTTCTTT. It encodes CAWSAPRGLQNTEAFF.

The chain has TRBV7-9 and TRBJ2-7; TRBD2 matches at 9 bases. CDR1 is SEHNR and CDR2 is FQNEAQ in the germline V gene (reference sequence). The CDR3 loop spans 14 amino acids. The J segment lost 4 bases and the V segment lost 5 bases, leaving 6 bases of the junction unmatched. CDR3 nucleotides: TGTGCCAGCAGCACAGGCGGGGGGGTGTACGAGCAGTACTTC. Translating gives CASSTGGGVYEQYF.

This clone has just one count. This rearrangement joins TRBV10-3 to TRBJ1-3; 10 nucleotides align to TRBD1. Germline V CDR1 and CDR2: ENHRY, SYGVKD. CDR3 length: 14 amino acids. V lost 6 bases and J lost 8; bases outside the gene matches: 7. The CDR3 spells CAISLDRGQDTIYF. For the CDR3, the DNA is TGTGCCATCAGCCTAGACAGGGGGCAGGACACCATATATTTT.

This rearrangement joins TRBV20-1 to TRBJ1-6, with a possible D match to TRBD1 (5 bases). The germline V gene encodes CDR1 DFQATT and CDR2 SNEGSKA (reference sequence). This CDR3 spans 13 amino acids. V dropped 3 bases and J dropped 7 bases, with 10 bases sitting between them. In nucleotides, the CDR3 is TGCAGTGCTAGTTCGGGGGACAATTCACCCCTCCACTTT. Translating it yields CSASSGDNSPLHF.

The chain joins TRBV5-1 to TRBJ2-7; tentatively, D is TRBD2 (5 bases). The CDR3 loop spans 19 amino acids. The V and J ends lost 1 base and 2 bases respectively, with 25 bases between them. The germline gives CDR1 SGHRS, CDR2 YFSETQ. CDR3 DNA: TGCGCCAGCAGCTTGTTTCAGGTGTCTTCGATTGCGGGTACCTACGAGCAGTACTTC. This translates into CASSLFQVSSIAGTYEQYF.

V gene TRBV19 combines with J gene TRBJ1-1; D is ambiguous. The V end lost 1 base, the J end lost 7 bases, and 7 bases lay between the germline ends. CDR1 is LNHDA, CDR2 SQIVND, per germline (reference sequence). This CDR3 has 12 residues. CDR3 in amino acids: CASSIGRGEAFF. The CDR3 nucleotides read TGTGCCAGTAGTATAGGTCGAGGTGAAGCTTTCTTT.

Here the CDR3 reads CASSLGADSYNEQFF. As DNA, the CDR3 is TGTGCCAGCAGCTTAGGGGCAGATTCCTACAATGAGCAGTTCTTC. The J gene is TRBJ2-1, the V gene TRBV13, with D hard to call. Germline-derived CDR1 and CDR2 are PRHDT and FYEKMQ (reference sequence). The V end was cut by 0 bases, the J end by 1 base, with 7 bases between. This CDR3 contains 15 residues.